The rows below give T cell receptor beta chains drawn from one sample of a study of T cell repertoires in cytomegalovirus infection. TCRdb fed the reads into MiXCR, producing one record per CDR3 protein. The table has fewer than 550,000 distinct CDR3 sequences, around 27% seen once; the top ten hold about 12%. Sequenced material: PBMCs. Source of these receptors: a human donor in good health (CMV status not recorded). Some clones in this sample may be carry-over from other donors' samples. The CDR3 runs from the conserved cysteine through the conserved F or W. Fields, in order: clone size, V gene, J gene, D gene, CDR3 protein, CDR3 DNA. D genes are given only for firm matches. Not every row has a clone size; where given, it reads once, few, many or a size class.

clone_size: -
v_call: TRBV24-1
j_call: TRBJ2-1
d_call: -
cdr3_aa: CATSDTGYDEQFF
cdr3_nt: TGTGCCACCAGTGATACAGGGTACGATGAGCAGTTCTTC

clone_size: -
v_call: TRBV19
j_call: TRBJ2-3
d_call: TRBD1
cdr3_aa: CASGDRAVDTQYF
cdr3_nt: TGTGCCAGTGGGGACAGGGCGGTGGATACGCAGTATTTT

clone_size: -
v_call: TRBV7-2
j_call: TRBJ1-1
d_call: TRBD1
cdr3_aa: CASSFNRGGNTEAFF
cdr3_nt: TGTGCCAGCAGCTTCAACAGGGGCGGGAACACTGAAGCTTTCTTT

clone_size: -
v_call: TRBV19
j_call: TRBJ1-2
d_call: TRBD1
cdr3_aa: CASALVGPGQTNYGYTF
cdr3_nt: TGTGCCAGTGCCCTAGTGGGACCGGGACAGACTAACTATGGCTACACCTTC

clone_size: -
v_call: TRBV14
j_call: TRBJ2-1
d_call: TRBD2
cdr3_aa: CASSPLAGLERADEQFF
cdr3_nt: TGTGCCAGCAGCCCCCTCGCGGGACTAGAACGAGCAGATGAGCAGTTCTTC

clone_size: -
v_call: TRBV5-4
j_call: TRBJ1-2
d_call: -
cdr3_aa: CASSLEQAANYGYTF
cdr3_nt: TGTGCCAGCAGCTTGGAGCAGGCCGCTAACTATGGCTACACCTTC

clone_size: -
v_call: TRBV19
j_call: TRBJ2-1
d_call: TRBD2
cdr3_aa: CASKEGGAYNEQFF
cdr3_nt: TGTGCCAGTAAAGAGGGAGGGGCTTACAATGAGCAGTTCTTC

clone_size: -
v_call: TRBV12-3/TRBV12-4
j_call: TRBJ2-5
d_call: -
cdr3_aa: CASSFGLRVGQYF
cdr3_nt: TGTGCCAGCAGTTTCGGGCTCAGAGTGGGCCAGTACTTC

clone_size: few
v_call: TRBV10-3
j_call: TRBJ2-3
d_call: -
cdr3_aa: CAISEVDRSTDTQYF
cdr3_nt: TGTGCCATCAGTGAAGTGGACAGAAGCACAGATACGCAGTATTTT

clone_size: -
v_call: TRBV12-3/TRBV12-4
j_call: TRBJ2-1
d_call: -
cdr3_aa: CASSTPGTPRGIHSYNEQSF
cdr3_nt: TGTGCCAGCAGCACTCCCGGGACTCCGAGGGGAATTCACTCCTACAATGAGCAGTCCTTC

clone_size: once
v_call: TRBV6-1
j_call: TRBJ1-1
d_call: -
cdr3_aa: CASEKGLWGTEAFF
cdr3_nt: TGTGCCAGCGAGAAAGGCCTATGGGGCACTGAAGCTTTCTTT

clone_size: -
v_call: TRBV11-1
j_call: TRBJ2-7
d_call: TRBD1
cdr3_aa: CASSSGTGLIYEQYF
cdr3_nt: TGTGCCAGCAGCTCCGGGACAGGTCTTATCTACGAGCAGTACTTC

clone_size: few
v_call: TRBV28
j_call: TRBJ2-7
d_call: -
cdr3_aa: CASSKSLYEQYF
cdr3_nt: TGTGCCAGCAGTAAAAGTCTCTACGAGCAGTACTTC

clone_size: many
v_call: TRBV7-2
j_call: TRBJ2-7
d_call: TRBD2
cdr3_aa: CASKSGGSRLGPGRLGGSYEQYF
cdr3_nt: TGTGCCAGCAAAAGTGGCGGGAGTAGATTGGGCCCAGGCCGTCTTGGGGGATCCTACGAGCAGTACTTC

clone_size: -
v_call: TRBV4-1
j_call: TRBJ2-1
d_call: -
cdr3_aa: CASSQLGGRQFF
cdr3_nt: TGCGCCAGCAGCCAACTCGGCGGCCGGCAGTTCTTC

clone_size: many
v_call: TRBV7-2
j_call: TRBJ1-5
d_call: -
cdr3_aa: CASSLSLTPSNQPQHF
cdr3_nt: TGTGCCAGCAGCTTATCTTTGACACCTAGCAATCAGCCCCAGCATTTT

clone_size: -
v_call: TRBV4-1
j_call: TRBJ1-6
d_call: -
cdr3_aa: CASSLYSGVPLHF
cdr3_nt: TGCGCCAGCAGCCTATACTCGGGGGTACCCCTCCACTTT

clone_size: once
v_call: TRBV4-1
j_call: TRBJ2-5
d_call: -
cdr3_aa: CASSQERSSVQETQYF
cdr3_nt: TGCGCCAGCAGCCAAGAAAGGTCTAGCGTGCAAGAGACCCAGTACTTC

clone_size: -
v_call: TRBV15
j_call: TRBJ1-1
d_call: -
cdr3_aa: CATSRVKGANTEAFF
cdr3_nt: TGTGCCACCAGCAGAGTTAAAGGGGCGAACACTGAAGCTTTCTTT

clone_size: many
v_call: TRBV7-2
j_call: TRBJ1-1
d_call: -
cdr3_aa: CASSLTWAGTTEAFF
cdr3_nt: TGTGCCAGCAGCCTCACCTGGGCAGGGACCACTGAAGCTTTCTTT

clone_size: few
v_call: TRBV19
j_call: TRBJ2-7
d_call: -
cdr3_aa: CASSIRDATYEQYF
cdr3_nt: TGTGCCAGTAGTATCCGGGACGCTACCTACGAGCAGTACTTC

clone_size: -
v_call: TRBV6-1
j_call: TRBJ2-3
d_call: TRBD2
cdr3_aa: CASSELASGRITDTQYF
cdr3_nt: TGTGCCAGCAGTGAACTGGCTAGCGGGAGGATCACAGATACGCAGTATTTT

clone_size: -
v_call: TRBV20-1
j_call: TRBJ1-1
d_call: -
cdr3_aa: CSARGASLNTEAFF
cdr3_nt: TGCAGTGCTCGGGGGGCCAGTTTGAACACTGAAGCTTTCTTT

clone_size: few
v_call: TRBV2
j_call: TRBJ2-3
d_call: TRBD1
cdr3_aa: CASTRQGATDTQYF
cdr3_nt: TGTGCCAGCACCCGACAGGGGGCAACAGATACGCAGTATTTT

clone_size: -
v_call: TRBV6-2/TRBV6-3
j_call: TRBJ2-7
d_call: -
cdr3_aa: CASSPEGRYF
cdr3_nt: TGTGCCAGCAGCCCTGAGGGTCGATACTTC

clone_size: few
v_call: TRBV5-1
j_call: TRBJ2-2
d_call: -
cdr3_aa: CASSLRSRDTGELFF
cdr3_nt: TGCGCCAGCAGCTTAAGGAGTCGGGACACCGGGGAGCTGTTTTTT

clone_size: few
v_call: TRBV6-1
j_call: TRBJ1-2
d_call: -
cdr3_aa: CASSEGARGYGYTF
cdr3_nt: TGTGCCAGCAGTGAAGGGGCGCGAGGATATGGCTACACCTTC

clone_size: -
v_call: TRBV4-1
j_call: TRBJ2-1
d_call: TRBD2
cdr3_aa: CASSQDVGLVAGEQFF
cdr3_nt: TGCGCCAGCAGCCAAGATGTGGGACTAGTCGCGGGGGAGCAGTTCTTC

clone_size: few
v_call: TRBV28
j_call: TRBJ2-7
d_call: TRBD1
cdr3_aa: CASSLGDRGHGQYF
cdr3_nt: TGTGCCAGCAGTTTAGGGGACAGGGGGCATGGGCAGTACTTC

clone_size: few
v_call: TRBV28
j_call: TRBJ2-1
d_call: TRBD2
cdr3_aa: CASSFLAGGPGEQFF
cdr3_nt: TGTGCCAGCAGTTTCCTAGCGGGAGGGCCTGGCGAGCAGTTCTTC

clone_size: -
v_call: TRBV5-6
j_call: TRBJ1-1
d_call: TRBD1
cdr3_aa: CASSESRTGNTEAFF
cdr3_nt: TGTGCCAGCAGCGAATCTAGGACAGGGAACACTGAAGCTTTCTTT

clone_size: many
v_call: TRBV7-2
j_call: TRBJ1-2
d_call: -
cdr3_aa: CASSLAETPAGYTF
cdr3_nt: TGTGCCAGCAGCTTAGCGGAGACCCCCGCCGGCTACACCTTC

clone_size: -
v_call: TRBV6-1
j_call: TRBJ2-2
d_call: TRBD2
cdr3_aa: CASSETKPGLATGELFF
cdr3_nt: TGTGCCAGCAGTGAGACCAAACCGGGACTAGCCACCGGGGAGCTGTTTTTT

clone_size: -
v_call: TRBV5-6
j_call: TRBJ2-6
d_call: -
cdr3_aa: CASSSEGPGANVLTF
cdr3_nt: TGTGCCAGCAGCTCGGAGGGGCCTGGGGCCAACGTCCTGACTTTC

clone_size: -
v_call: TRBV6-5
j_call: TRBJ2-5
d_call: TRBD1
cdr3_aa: CASSYKSLPGGETQYF
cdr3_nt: TGTGCCAGCAGTTACAAGAGCTTGCCAGGGGGAGAGACCCAGTACTTC

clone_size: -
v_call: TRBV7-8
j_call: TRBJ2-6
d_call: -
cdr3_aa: CASSPLGGGLSGANVLTF
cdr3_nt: TGTGCCAGCAGCCCCCTCGGTGGGGGGCTATCTGGGGCCAACGTCCTGACTTTC

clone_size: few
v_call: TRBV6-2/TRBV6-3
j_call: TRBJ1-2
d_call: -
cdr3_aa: CASSYQPNYGYTF
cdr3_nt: TGTGCCAGCAGTTACCAACCTAACTATGGCTACACCTTC

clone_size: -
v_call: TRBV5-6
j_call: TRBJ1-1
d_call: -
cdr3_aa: CASSPLQGNVNTEAFF
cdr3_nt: TGTGCCAGCAGCCCCTTACAGGGAAACGTGAACACTGAAGCTTTCTTT

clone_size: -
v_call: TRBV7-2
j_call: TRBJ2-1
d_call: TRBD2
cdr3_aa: CASSWRTSNEQFF
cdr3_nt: TGTGCCAGCAGCTGGAGGACTAGCAATGAGCAGTTCTTC

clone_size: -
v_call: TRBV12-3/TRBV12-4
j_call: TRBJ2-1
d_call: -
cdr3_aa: CASSFSGDEQFF
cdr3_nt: TGTGCCAGCAGTTTTTCGGGGGATGAGCAGTTCTTC

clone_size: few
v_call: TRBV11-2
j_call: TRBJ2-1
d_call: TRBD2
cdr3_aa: CASSLFGSGRGNEQFF
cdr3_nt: TGTGCCAGCAGCTTATTCGGTAGCGGGAGAGGCAATGAGCAGTTCTTC

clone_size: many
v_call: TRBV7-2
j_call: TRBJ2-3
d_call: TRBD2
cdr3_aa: CASSRSGRGTDTQYF
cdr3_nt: TGTGCCAGCAGCCGTAGCGGGAGGGGGACAGATACGCAGTATTTT

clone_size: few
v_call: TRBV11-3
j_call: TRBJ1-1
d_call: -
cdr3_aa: CASSRRQMNTEAFF
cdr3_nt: TGTGCCAGCAGCCGGCGACAGATGAACACTGAAGCTTTCTTT